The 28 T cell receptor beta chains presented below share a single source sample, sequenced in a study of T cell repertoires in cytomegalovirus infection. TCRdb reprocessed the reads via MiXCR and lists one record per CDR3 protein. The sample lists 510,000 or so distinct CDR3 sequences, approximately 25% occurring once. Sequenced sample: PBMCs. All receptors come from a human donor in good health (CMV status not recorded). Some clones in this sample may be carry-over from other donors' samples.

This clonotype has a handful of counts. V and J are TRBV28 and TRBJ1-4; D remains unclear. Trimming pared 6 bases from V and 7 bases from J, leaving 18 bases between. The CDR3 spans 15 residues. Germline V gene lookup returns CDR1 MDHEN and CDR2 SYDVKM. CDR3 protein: CASSPRVPGGEKLFF. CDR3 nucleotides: TGTGCCAGCAGCCCAAGGGTCCCGGGCGGTGAAAAACTGTTTTTT.

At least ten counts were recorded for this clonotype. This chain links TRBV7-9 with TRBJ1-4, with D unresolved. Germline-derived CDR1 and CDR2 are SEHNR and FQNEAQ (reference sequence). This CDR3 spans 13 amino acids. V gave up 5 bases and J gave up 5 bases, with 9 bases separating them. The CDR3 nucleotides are TGTGCCAGCAGCGCACAGAGCAATGAAAAACTGTTTTTT. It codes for CASSAQSNEKLFF. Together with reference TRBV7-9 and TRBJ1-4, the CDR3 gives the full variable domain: DTGVSQNPRHKITKRGQNVTFRCDPISEHNRLYWYRQTLGQGPEFLTYFQNEAQLEKSRLLSDRFSAERPKGSFSTLEIQRTEQGDSAMYLCASSAQSNEKLFFGSGTQLSVL.

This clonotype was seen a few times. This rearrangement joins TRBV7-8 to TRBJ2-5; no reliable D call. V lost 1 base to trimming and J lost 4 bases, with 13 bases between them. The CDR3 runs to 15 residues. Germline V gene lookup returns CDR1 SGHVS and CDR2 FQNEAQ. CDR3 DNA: TGTGCCAGCAGCTTAGGAATAGTTTCGGGAGAGACCCAGTACTTC. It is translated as CASSLGIVSGETQYF.

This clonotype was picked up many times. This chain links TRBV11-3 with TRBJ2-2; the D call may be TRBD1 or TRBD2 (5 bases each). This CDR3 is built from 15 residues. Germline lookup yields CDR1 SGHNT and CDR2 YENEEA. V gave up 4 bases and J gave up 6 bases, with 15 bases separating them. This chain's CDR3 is CASSSGAPTAGELFF. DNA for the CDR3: TGTGCCAGCAGCTCCGGGGCCCCAACGGCCGGGGAGCTGTTTTTT.

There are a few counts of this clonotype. CDR3 residues: CASSLPRSYNEQFF. For the CDR3, the DNA is TGTGCCAGCAGCTTGCCTAGGTCCTACAATGAGCAGTTCTTC. The V call is TRBV7-2, the J call TRBJ2-1; D is ambiguous. In germline, CDR1 is SGHTA, CDR2 FQGNSA. CDR3 length equals 14 residues. Trimming shortened V by 3 bases and J by 1 base, and 7 bases separated the two germline ends.

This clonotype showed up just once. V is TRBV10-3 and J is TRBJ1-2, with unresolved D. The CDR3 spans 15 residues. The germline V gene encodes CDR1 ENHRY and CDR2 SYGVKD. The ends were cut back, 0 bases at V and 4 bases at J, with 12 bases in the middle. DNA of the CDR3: TGTGCCATCAGTGAGTCAAGAGGCAGAGCCTATGGCTACACCTTC. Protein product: CAISESRGRAYGYTF.

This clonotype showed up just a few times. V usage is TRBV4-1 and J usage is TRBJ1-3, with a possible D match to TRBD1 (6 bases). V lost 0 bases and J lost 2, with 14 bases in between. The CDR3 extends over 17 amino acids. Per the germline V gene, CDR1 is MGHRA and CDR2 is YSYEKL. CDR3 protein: CASSQEGYQGTGNTIYF. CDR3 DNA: TGCGCCAGCAGCCAAGAAGGCTACCAGGGGACTGGAAACACCATATATTTT.

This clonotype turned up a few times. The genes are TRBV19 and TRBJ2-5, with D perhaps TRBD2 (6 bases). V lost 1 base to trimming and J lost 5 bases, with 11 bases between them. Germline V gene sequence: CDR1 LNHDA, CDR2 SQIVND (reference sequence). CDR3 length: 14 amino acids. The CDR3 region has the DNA TGTGCCAGTAGTATAGGCGGGGCTAGTGAGACCCAGTACTTC. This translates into CASSIGGASETQYF.

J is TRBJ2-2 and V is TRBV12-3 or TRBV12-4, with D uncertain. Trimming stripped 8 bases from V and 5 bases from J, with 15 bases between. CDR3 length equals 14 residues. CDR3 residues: CASGKTSRTGELFF. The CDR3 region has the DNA TGTGCCAGCGGAAAGACGAGTCGAACCGGGGAGCTGTTTTTT.

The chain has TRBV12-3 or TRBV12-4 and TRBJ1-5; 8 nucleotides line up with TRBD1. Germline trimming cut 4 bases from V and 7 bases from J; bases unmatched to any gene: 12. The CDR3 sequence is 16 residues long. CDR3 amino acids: CASSSLLGQGQQPQHF. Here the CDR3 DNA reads TGTGCCAGCAGTTCCCTCCTAGGACAGGGCCAACAGCCCCAGCATTTT.

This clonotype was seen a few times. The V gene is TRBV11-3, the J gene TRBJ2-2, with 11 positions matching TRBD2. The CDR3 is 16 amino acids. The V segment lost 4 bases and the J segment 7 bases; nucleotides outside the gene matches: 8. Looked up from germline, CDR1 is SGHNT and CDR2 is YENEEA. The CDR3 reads CASSSPGTSGNGELFF. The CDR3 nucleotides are TGTGCCAGCAGCTCACCCGGGACTAGCGGCAACGGGGAGCTGTTTTTT.

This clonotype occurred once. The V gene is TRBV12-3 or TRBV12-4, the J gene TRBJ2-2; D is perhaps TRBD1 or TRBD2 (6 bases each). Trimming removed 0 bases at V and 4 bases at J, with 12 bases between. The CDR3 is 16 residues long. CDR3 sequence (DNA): TGTGCCAGCAGTTTAGCGGTGGGGGGCGGCACCGGGGAGCTGTTTTTT. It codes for CASSLAVGGGTGELFF.

The CDR3 coding sequence is TGCAGTGCCCCCAAGTTGGGAGGAAACACCATATATTTT. This gives the protein CSAPKLGGNTIYF. V is TRBV20-1 and J is TRBJ1-3; D is undetermined. CDR1 DFQATT and CDR2 SNEGSKA come from the germline V gene (reference sequence). The CDR3 consists of 13 residues. The V gene lost 6 bases and the J gene lost 4 bases, with 13 bases spanning the gap.

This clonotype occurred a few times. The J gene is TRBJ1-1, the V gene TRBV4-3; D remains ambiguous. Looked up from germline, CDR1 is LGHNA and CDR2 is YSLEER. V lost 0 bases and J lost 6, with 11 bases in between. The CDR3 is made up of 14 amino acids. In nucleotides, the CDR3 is TGCGCCAGCAGCCAAGAGTCGGGAAGCGCTGAAGCTTTCTTT. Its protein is CASSQESGSAEAFF.

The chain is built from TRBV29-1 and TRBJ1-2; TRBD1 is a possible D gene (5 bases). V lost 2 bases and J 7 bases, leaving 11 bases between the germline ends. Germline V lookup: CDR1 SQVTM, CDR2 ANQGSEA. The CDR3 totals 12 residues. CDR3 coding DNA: TGCAGCGTTGAACAGGGAGTCGCTGGCTACACCTTC. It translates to CSVEQGVAGYTF. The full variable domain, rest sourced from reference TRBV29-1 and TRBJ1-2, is SAVISQKPSRDICQRGTSLTIQCQVDSQVTMMFWYRQQPGQSLTLIATANQGSEATYESGFVIDKFPISRPNLTFSTLTVSNMSPEDSSIYLCSVEQGVAGYTFGSGTRLTVV.

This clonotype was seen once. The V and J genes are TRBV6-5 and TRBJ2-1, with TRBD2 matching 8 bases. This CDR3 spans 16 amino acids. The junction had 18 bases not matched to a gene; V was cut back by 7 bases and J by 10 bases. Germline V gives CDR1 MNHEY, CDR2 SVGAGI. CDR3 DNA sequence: TGTGCCAGCATCCCGACGGCTCTAGCGGGCTCCAGGGAGCAGTTCTTC. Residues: CASIPTALAGSREQFF.

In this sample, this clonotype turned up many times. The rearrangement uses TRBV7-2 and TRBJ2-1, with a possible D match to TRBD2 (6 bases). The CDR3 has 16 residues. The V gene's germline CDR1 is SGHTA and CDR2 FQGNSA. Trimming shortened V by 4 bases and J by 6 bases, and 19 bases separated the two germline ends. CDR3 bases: TGTGCCAGCAGCTCCTCGCCCGGAGGGATCTTCAATGAGCAGTTCTTC. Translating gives CASSSSPGGIFNEQFF.

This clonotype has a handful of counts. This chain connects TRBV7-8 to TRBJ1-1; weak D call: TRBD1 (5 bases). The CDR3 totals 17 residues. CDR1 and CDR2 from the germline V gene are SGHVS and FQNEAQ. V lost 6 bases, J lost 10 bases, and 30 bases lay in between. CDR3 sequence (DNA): TGTGCCAGCAGACAAGGGTGGGAGTTTATTGGCCGCGGGGGAGCTTTCTTT. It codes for CASRQGWEFIGRGGAFF.

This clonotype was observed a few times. CDR3: CASSPRIVGGPNNEQFF. DNA of the CDR3: TGTGCCAGCAGCCCGAGGATTGTAGGGGGGCCTAACAATGAGCAGTTCTTC. The chain links TRBV7-8 to TRBJ2-1; either TRBD1 or TRBD2 may fit D (6 bases each). This CDR3 has 17 residues. Trimming took off 5 bases at V and 5 bases at J, with 22 bases between the two ends. Looked up from germline, CDR1 is SGHVS and CDR2 is FQNEAQ.

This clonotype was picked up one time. The DNA for the CDR3 is TGCAGCGTTGAGGGCAGGGTAACAGATACGCAGTATTTT. Residues: CSVEGRVTDTQYF. The chain employs TRBV29-1 and TRBJ2-3; D may be TRBD1 (5 bases). CDR1 and CDR2 from the germline V gene are SQVTM and ANQGSEA. The germline V and J ends were trimmed by 3 bases and 3 bases, with 10 bases remaining between them. This CDR3 is built from 13 residues.

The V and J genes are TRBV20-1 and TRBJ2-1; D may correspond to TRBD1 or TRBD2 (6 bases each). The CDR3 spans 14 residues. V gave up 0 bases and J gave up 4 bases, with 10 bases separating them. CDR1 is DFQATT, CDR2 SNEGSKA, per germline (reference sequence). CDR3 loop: CSARDGGTYNEQFF. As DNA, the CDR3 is TGCAGTGCTAGAGATGGCGGGACATACAATGAGCAGTTCTTC.

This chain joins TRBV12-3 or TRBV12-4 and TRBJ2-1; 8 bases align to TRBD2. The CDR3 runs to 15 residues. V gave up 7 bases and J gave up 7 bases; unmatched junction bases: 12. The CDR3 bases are TGTGCCAGCACCCATTTGGCGGGAGGTCAAAATGAGCAGTTCTTC. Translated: CASTHLAGGQNEQFF.

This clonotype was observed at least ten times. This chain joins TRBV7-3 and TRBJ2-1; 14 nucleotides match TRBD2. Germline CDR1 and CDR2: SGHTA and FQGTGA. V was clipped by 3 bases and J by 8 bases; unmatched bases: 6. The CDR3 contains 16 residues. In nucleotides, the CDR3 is TGTGCCAGCAGCTTCGGACTAGCGGGAGGTATGGATGAGCAGTTCTTC. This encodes CASSFGLAGGMDEQFF.

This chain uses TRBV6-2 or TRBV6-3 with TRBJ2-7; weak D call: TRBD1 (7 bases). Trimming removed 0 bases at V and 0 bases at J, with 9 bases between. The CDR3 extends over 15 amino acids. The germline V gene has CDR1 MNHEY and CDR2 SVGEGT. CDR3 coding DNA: TGTGCCAGCAGTTACTCGCAGGGGGGCTCCTACGAGCAGTACGTC. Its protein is CASSYSQGGSYEQYV.

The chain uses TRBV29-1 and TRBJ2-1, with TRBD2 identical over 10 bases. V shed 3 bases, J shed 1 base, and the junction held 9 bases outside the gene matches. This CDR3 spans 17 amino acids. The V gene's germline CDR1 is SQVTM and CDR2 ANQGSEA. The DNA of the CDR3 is TGCAGCGTTGAGGGCCTAGCGGGAGTTAAGTCCTACAATGAGCAGTTCTTC. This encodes CSVEGLAGVKSYNEQFF.

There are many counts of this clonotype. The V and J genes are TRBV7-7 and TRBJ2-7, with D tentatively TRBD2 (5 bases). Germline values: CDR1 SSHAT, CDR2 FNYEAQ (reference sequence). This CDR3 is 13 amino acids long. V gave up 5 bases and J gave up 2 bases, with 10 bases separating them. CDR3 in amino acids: CASSATGAYEQYF. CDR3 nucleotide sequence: TGTGCCAGCAGCGCAACCGGGGCCTACGAGCAGTACTTC.

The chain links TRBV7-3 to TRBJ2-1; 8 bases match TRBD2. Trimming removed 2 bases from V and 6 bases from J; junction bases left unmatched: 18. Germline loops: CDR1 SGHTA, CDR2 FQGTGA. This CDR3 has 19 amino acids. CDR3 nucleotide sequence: TGTGCCAGCAGCTTAGGGGGTCTAGCGGGTATTGGGTCCCCCAATGAGCAGTTCTTC. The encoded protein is CASSLGGLAGIGSPNEQFF.

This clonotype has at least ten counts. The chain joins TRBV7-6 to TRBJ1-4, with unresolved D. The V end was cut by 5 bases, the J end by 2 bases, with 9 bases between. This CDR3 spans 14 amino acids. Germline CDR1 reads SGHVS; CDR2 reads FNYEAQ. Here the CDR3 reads CASSRDFTNEKLFF. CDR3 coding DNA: TGTGCCAGCAGCCGGGATTTTACTAATGAAAAACTGTTTTTT.